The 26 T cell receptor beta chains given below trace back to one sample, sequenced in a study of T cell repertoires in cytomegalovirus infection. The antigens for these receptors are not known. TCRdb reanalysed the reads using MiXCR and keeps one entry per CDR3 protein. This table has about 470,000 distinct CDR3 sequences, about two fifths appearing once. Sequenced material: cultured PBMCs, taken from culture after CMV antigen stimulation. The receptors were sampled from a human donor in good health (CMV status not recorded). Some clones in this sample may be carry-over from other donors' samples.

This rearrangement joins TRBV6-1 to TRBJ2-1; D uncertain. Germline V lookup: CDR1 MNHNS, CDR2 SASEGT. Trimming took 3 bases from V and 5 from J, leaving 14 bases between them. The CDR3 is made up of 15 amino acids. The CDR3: CASSDTPDTNNEQFF. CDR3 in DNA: TGTGCCAGCAGTGATACTCCCGACACGAACAATGAGCAGTTCTTC.

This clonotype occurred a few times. CDR3 nucleotides: TGTGCCAGCAGCCCGCTCCGACAGGGTGGTGGCTACACCTTC. Translation gives CASSPLRQGGGYTF. The chain recombines TRBV7-8 with TRBJ1-2, with 7 bases fitting TRBD1. Looked up from germline, CDR1 is SGHVS and CDR2 is FQNEAQ. CDR3 length equals 14 residues. Losses at the gene ends were 5 bases for V and 7 bases for J; bases not matched to a gene: 10. Full variable domain (rest looked up from reference TRBV7-8 and TRBJ1-2): GAGVSQSPRYKVAKRGQDVALRCDPISGHVSLFWYQQALGQGPEFLTYFQNEAQLDKSGLPSDRFFAERPEGSVSTLKIQRTQQEDSAVYLCASSPLRQGGGYTFGSGTRLTVV.

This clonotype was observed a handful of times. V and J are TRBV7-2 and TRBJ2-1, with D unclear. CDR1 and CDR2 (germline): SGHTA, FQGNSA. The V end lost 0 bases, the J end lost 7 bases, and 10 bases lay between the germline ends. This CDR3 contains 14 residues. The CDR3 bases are TGTGCCAGCAGCTTAGCGGGTTACTCGAATGAGCAGTTCTTC. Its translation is CASSLAGYSNEQFF.

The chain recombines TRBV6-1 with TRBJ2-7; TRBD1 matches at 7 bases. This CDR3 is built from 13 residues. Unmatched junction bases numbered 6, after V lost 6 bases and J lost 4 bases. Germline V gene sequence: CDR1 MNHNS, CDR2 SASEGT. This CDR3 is CASRVQGLYEQYF. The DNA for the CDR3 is TGTGCCAGCAGAGTACAGGGGTTATACGAGCAGTACTTC.

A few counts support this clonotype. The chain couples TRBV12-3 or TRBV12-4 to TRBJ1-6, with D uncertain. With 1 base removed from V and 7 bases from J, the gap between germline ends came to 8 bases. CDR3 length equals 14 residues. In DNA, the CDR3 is TGTGCCAGCAGTTTAGGGGTGGGGAATTCACCCCTCCACTTT. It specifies CASSLGVGNSPLHF.

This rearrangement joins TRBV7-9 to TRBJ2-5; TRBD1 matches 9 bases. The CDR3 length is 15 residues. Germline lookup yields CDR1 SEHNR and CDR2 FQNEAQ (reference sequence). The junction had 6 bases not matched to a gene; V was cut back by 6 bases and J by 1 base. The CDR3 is CASRPMTGGQETQYF. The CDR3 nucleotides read TGTGCCAGCAGACCGATGACAGGGGGCCAAGAGACCCAGTACTTC.

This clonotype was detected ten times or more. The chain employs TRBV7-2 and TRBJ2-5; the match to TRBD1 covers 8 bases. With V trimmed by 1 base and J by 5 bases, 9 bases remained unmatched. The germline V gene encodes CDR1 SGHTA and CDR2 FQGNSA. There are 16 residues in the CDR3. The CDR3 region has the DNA TGTGCCAGCAGCTTAGGGGTAGCAGGGGGCGCCGAGACCCAGTACTTC. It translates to CASSLGVAGGAETQYF.

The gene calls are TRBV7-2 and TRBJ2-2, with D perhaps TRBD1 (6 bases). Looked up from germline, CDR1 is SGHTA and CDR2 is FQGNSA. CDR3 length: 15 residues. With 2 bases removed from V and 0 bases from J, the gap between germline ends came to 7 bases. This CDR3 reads CASSLQGSNTGELFF. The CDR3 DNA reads TGTGCCAGCAGCTTACAGGGGTCGAACACCGGGGAGCTGTTTTTT. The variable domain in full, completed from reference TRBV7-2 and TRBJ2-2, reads GAGVSQSPSNKVTEKGKDVELRCDPISGHTALYWYRQSLGQGLEFLIYFQGNSAPDKSGLPSDRFSAERTGGSVSTLTIQRTQQEDSAVYLCASSLQGSNTGELFFGEGSRLTVL.

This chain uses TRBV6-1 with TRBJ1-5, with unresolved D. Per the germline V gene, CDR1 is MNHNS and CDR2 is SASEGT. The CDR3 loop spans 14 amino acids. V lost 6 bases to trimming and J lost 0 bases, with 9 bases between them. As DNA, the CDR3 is TGTGCCAGCAGCCTATGGTATAGCAATCAGCCCCAGCATTTT. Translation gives CASSLWYSNQPQHF.

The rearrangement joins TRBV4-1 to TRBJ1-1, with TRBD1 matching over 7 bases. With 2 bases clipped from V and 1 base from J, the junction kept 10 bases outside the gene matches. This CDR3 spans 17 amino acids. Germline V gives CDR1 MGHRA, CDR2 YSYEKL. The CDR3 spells CASSQSPAAGGNTEAFF. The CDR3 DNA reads TGCGCCAGCAGCCAATCTCCTGCGGCAGGGGGGAACACTGAAGCTTTCTTT.

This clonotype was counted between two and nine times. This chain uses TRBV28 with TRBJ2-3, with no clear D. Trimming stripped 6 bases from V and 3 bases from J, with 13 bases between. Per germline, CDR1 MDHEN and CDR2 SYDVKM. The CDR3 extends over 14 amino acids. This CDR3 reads CASSLPQVTDTQYF. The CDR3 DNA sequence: TGTGCCAGCAGCCTGCCCCAGGTAACAGATACGCAGTATTTT. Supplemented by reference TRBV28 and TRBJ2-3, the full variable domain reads DVKVTQSSRYLVKRTGEKVFLECVQDMDHENMFWYRQDPGLGLRLIYFSYDVKMKEKGDIPEGYSVSREKKERFSLILESASTNQTSMYLCASSLPQVTDTQYFGPGTRLTVL.

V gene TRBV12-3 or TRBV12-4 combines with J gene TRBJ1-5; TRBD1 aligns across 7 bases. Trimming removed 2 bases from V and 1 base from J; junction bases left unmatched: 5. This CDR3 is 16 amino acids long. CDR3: CASSLPTGWSNQPQHF. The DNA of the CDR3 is TGTGCCAGCAGTTTACCGACAGGGTGGAGCAATCAGCCCCAGCATTTT.

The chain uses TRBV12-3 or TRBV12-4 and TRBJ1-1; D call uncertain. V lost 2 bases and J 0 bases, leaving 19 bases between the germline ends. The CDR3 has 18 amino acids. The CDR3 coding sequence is TGTGCCAGCAGTTTAAGACCGGGTCCTAAGAGGTTGAACACTGAAGCTTTCTTT. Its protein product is CASSLRPGPKRLNTEAFF.

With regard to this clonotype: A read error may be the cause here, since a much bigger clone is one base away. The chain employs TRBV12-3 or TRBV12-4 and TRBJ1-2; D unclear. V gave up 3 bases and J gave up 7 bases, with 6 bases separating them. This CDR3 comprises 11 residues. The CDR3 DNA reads TGTGCCAGCAGTTTTGGGATTGGCTACACCTTC. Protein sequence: CASSFGIGYTF.

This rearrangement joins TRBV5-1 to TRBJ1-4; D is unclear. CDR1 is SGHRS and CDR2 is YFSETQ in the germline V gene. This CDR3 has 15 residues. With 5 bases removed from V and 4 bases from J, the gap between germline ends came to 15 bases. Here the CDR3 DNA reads TGCGCCAGCAGGTGTCCGCCAGAGCGTAATGAAAAACTGTTTTTT. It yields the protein CASRCPPERNEKLFF.

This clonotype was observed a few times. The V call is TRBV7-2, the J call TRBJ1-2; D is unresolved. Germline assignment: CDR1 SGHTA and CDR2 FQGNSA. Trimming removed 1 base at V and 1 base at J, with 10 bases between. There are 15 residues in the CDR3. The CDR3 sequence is CASSLGPWGNYGYTF. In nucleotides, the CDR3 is TGTGCCAGCAGCTTAGGTCCATGGGGTAACTATGGCTACACCTTC.

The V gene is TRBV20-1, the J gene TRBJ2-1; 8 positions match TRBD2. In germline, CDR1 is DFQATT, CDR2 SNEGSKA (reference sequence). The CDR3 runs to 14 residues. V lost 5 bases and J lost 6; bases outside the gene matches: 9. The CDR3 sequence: CSAGRSGSLNEQFF. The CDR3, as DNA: TGCAGTGCTGGGAGGAGCGGGAGCCTCAATGAGCAGTTCTTC.

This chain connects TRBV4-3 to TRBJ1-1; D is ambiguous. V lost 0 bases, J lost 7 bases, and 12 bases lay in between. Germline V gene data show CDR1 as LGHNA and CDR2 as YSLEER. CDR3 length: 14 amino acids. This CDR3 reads CASSQDWAGSEAFF. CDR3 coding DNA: TGCGCCAGCAGCCAAGATTGGGCTGGGAGTGAAGCTTTCTTT.

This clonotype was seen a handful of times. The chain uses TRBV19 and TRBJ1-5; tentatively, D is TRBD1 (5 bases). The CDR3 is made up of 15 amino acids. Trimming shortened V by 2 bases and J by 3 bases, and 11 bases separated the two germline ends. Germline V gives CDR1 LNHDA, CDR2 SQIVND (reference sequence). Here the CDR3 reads CASSITGQVNQPQHF. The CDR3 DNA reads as TGTGCCAGTAGTATAACAGGACAAGTCAATCAGCCCCAGCATTTT.

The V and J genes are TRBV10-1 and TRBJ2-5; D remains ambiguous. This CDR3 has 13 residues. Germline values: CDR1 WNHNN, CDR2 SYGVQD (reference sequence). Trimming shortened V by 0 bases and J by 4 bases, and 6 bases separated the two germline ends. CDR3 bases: TGCGCCAGCAGTGAGTCTCTACGAGAGACCCAGTACTTC. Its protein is CASSESLRETQYF.

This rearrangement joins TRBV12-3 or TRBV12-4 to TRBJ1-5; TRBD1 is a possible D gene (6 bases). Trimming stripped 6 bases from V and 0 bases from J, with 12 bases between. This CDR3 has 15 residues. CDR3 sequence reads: CASRGQKYSNQPQHF. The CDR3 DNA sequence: TGTGCCAGCAGAGGACAGAAGTATAGCAATCAGCCCCAGCATTTT.

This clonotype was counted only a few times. The CDR3 DNA reads TGTGCCAGCAGTCCGAGCGGGTCTGGCGCCCTTGTCGGCTACACCTTC. Translating it yields CASSPSGSGALVGYTF. The genes are TRBV28 and TRBJ1-2; no clear D gene. Trimming pared 5 bases from V and 8 bases from J, leaving 24 bases between. The CDR3 spans 16 residues. CDR1 is MDHEN, CDR2 SYDVKM, per germline.

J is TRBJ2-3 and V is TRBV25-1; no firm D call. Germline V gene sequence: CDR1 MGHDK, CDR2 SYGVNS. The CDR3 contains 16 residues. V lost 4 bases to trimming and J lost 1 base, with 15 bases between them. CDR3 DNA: TGTGCCAGCAGTGTAGGCCCTATTTGGGGCACAGATACGCAGTATTTT. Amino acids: CASSVGPIWGTDTQYF.

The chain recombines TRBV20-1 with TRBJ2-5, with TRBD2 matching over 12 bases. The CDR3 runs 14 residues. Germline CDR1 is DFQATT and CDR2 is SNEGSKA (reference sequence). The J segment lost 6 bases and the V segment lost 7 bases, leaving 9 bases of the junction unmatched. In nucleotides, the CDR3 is TGCAGTGGCTGGCTAGCGGGGGGGTCCAAGACCCAGTACTTC. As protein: CSGWLAGGSKTQYF.

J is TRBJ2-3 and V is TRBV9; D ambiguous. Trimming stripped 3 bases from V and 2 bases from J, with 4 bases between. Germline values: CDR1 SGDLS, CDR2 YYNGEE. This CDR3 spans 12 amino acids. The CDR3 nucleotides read TGTGCCAGCAGCGCTCACACAGATACGCAGTATTTT. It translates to CASSAHTDTQYF.

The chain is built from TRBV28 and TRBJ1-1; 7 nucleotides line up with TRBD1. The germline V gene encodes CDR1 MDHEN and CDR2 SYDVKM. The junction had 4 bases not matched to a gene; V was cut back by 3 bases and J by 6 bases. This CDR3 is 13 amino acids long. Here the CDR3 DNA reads TGTGCCAGCAGTTTGGGGGACAGCCCTGAAGCTTTCTTT. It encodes CASSLGDSPEAFF.